This T cell receptor beta chain was found in a study of OX40 agonist ivuxolimab in advanced cancers. Study-level results: In the 0.1 to 3.0 mg/kg range, CD4+ and CD8+ blood T cells had expanded clonally by week 6.

With regard to this clone: Its target is unknown. Given the absence of the conserved phenylalanine or tryptophan at the CDR3 end, a read error is likely. The DNA is left out, because the CDR3 cannot be placed on it with certainty; the CDR3 is given as TCRdb lists it.

Sequencing was performed with immunoSEQ multiplex PCR; in TCRdb, only in-frame clones are kept and a portion is missing. The profile shows approximately 84,000 clones, over 85% of them singletons. The germline gives CDR1 GTSNPN, CDR2 SVGIG (reference sequence). The CDR3 sequence runs 8 residues, both termini included. Sequences were derived from CD4+ or CD8+ T cells sorted from blood, sampled in a trial of the OX40 agonist ivuxolimab. J is TRBJ2-7 and V is TRBV30; the listed D gene, TRBD1, was not tested against the DNA. The clonotype originates from an adult with an advanced solid tumor such as melanoma, head and neck, liver or kidney cancer. CDR3 amino acids: CAHGTGVY.